The clone carrying this TCR beta chain was seen a handful of times. Its antigen is undetermined. This specimen belongs to a study of cytomegalovirus exposure and HLA in healthy donors. Whole-study findings and limits: It was about 150 TCR beta chains that were listed as cytomegalovirus-associated. Among donors in an Asian-associated ancestry cluster, a later analysis reportedly found fewer N-insertions than the roughly 680-donor mean. Rare sequences made up most TCRs, while some public TCRs were found in many donors. Differences between HLA loci emerged in a later analysis of TCR association rates, with DRB1 most and HLA-C fewest.

Trimming cost V 3 bases and J 10 bases, with 15 bases left between them. The CDR3 contains 13 residues. From germline, CDR1 is MNHNS and CDR2 SASEGT. In the PCR, 60 Vbeta and 13 Jbeta primers were used. Clones were read by immunoSEQ multiplex PCR, and TCRdb kept only the in-frame ones, dropping some. The table has tens of thousands of clones, less than 75% seen once; the top ten hold around 12%. This chain joins TRBV6-1 and TRBJ1-2; D remains unclear. The source is a man aged 60 to 69 in good health and CMV-seropositive. Sequencing input: PBMCs. For the CDR3, the DNA is TGTGCCAGCAGTGATATTGGGCTCAAGGACTACACCTTC. This codes for CASSDIGLKDYTF.